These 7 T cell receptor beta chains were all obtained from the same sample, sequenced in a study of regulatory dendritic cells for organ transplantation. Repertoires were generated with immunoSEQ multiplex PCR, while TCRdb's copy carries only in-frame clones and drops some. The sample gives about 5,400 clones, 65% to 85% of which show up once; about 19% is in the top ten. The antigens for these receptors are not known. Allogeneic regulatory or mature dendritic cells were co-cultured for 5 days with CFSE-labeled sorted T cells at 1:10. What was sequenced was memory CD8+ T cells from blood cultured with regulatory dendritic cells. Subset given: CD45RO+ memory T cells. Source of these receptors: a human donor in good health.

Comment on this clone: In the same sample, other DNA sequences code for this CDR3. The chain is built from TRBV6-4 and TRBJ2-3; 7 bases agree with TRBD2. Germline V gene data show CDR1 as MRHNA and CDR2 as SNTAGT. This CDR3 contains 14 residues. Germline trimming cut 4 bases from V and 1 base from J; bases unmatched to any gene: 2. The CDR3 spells CASSASGGTDTQYF. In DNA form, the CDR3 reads TGTGCCAGCAGTGCAAGCGGGGGCACAGATACGCAGTATTTT.

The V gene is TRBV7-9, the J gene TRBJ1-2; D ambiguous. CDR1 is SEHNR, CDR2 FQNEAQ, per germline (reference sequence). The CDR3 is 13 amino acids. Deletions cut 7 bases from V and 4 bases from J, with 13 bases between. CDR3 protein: CASTGNLVYGYTF. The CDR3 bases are TGTGCCAGCACCGGGAATTTAGTCTATGGCTACACCTTC.

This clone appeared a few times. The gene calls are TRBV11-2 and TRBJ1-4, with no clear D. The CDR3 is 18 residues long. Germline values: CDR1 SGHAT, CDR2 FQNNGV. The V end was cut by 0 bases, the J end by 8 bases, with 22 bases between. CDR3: CASSLDPDVGHSREKLFF. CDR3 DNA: TGTGCCAGCAGCTTAGATCCTGACGTCGGTCACAGCCGAGAAAAACTGTTTTTT.

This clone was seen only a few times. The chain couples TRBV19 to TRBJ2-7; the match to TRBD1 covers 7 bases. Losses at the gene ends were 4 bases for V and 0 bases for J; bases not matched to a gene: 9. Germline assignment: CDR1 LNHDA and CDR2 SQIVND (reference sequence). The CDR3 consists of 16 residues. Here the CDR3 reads CASSTEQGWNSYEQYF. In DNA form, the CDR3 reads TGTGCCAGTAGTACCGAACAGGGGTGGAACTCCTACGAGCAGTACTTC.

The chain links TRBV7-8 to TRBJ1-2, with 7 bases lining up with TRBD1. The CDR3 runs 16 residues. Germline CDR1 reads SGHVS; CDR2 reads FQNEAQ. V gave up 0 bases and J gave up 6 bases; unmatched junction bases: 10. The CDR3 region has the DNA TGTGCCAGCAGCTTAGCGATCGGTGACAGGGAGGATGGCTACACCTTC. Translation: CASSLAIGDREDGYTF.

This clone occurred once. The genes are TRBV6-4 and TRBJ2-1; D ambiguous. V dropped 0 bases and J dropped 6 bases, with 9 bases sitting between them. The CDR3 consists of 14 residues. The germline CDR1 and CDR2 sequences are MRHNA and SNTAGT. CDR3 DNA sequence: TGTGCCAGCAGTGACTCGCTAGAAGTCAATGAGCAGTTCTTC. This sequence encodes CASSDSLEVNEQFF.

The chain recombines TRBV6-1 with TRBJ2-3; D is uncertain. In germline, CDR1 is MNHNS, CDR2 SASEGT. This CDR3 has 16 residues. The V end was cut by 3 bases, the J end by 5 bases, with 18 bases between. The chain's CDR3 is CASSEYAASWKDTQYF. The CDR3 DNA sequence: TGTGCCAGCAGTGAGTACGCGGCCAGCTGGAAAGATACGCAGTATTTT.